This T cell receptor beta chain derives from a study of T cells in Graves' hyperthyroidism and ophthalmopathy. The CDR3 length is 12 residues. Germline CDR1 SGHDT, CDR2 YYEEEE. The ends were cut back, 4 bases at V and 6 bases at J, with 10 bases in the middle. In its sample, this clonotype was seen many times. From RNA transcripts, TCR beta CDR3 regions were amplified. The TCR CDR3 was amplified in a first-round RT-PCR using the HTBI primer set. TCRdb analysed the multiplex PCR reads with MiXCR anew, one entry per CDR3 protein. The sample consists of more than 500,000 distinct CDR3 sequences, roughly 14% of them appearing once. The study excluded patients with uncontrolled infection, other autoimmune disease, pregnancy or lactation. Thyroid ultrasound, orbital computed tomography, clinical symptoms, and serum thyroxine and TRAb underpinned diagnoses.

Sequencing was carried out using blood. The clonotype comes from a woman aged 40 to 49 with Graves' ophthalmopathy. The rearrangement joins TRBV5-6 to TRBJ1-1, with no clear D. CDR3 sequence reads: CASSRLLAEAFF. CDR3 in DNA: TGTGCCAGCAGCCGCCTTTTGGCTGAAGCTTTCTTT.